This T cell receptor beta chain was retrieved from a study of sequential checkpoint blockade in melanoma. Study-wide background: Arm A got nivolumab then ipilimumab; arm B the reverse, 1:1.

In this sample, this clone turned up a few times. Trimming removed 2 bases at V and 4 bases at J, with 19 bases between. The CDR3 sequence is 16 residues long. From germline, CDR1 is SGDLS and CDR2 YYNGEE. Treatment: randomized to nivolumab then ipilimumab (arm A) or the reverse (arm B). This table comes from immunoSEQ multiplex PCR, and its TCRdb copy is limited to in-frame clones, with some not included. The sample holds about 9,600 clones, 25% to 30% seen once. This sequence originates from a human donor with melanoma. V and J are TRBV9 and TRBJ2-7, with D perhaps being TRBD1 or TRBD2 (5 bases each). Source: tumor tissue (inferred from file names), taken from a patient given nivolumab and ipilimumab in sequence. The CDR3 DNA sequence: TGTGCCAGCAGCGTGTCGGGGCAGTCCACCTTTTACGAGCAGTACTTC. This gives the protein CASSVSGQSTFYEQYF.